This TCR beta chain was identified during a study of T cell responses to AZD1222 COVID-19 vaccine. Only in-frame clones appear in the TCRdb table, and some are missing; sequencing was by immunoSEQ multiplex PCR. The sample holds roughly 160,000 clones, 88% seen once. The length of the CDR3 is 16 residues. Trimming cost V 0 bases and J 3 bases, with 14 bases left between them. Germline CDR1 is KGHSH and CDR2 is LQKENI. The clonotype was recovered from an adult in good health. The sample in question was peripheral blood, obtained on day 0 of AZD1222 vaccination. The genes are TRBV18 and TRBJ1-2, with D perhaps matching TRBD1 (5 bases). CDR3 bases: TGTGCCAGCTCACCACCGGACTGGGGGAATGACTATGGCTACACCTTC. As protein: CASSPPDWGNDYGYTF.